The rows below give T cell receptor beta chains drawn from one sample of a study of T cell repertoires in cytomegalovirus infection. The antigens these receptors bind are not known. TCRdb itself ran the reads through MiXCR, one entry per CDR3 protein. The table lists 550,000 to 850,000 distinct CDR3 sequences, 30% to 40% of them singletons, with about 20% in the top ten. The source was cultured PBMCs, collected from culture after CMV antigen stimulation. These receptors were taken from a human donor in good health (CMV status not recorded). Some clones in this sample may be carry-over from other donors' samples. Both conserved end residues are part of each CDR3. Fields, in order: clone size, D gene, J gene, V gene, CDR3 protein, CDR3 DNA. A D gene is named only where the DNA matches it firmly. Clone size is shown for a subset of rows, as once, few, many or a class of expanded clone.

>NA|NA|TRBJ1-5|TRBV2
CASSGGTATYQPQHF
TGTGCCAGCAGTGGTGGGACGGCCACCTATCAGCCCCAGCATTTT
>many|TRBD1|TRBJ2-3|TRBV7-8
CASSYMNRGRSTDTQYF
TGTGCCAGCAGCTACATGAACAGGGGGCGTAGTACAGATACGCAGTATTTT
>NA|NA|TRBJ2-5|TRBV12-3/TRBV12-4
CASIANSGGTQYF
TGTGCCAGCATCGCTAACAGTGGGGGGACCCAGTACTTC
>NA|NA|TRBJ2-5|TRBV6-1
CASSETWRETQYF
TGTGCCAGCAGTGAAACGTGGCGAGAGACCCAGTACTTC
>NA|TRBD2|TRBJ2-4|TRBV7-2
CASSPRPSGAILAKNIQYF
TGTGCCAGCAGCCCACGTCCTAGCGGGGCCATACTAGCCAAAAACATTCAGTACTTC
>many|NA|TRBJ1-6|TRBV7-6
CASSLSPYRQVGNSPLHF
TGTGCCAGCAGCCTTAGCCCCTACCGACAGGTGGGGAATTCACCCCTCCACTTT
>NA|NA|TRBJ2-7|TRBV18
CASSPGLKGGSGEQYF
TGTGCCAGCTCACCAGGTCTGAAGGGCGGATCGGGCGAGCAGTACTTC
>few|NA|TRBJ1-1|TRBV5-5
CASSWEPSWARKDTEAFF
TGTGCCAGCAGCTGGGAACCCTCATGGGCCCGAAAGGACACTGAAGCTTTCTTT
>NA|NA|TRBJ1-1|TRBV6-6
CASVRVEVMAFF
TGTGCCAGCGTTAGGGTAGAGGTCATGGCTTTCTTT
>NA|NA|TRBJ2-1|TRBV5-5
CASSRTRWGQNEQFF
TGTGCCAGCAGCCGAACTAGATGGGGTCAAAATGAGCAGTTCTTC
>NA|TRBD1|TRBJ2-3|TRBV27
CASSFRRTGSTDTQYF
TGTGCCAGCAGTTTTAGGAGGACAGGGAGCACAGATACGCAGTATTTT
>NA|NA|TRBJ1-2|TRBV2
CASKGQYYGYTF
TGTGCCAGCAAGGGGCAGTATTATGGCTACACCTTC
>few|NA|TRBJ1-1|TRBV6-9
CASSYSAGAFF
TGTGCCAGCAGTTATTCCGCCGGAGCTTTCTTT
>NA|TRBD1|TRBJ1-2|TRBV25-1
CASSLTGVLGGYTF
TGTGCCAGCAGTTTGACAGGGGTTCTAGGTGGCTACACCTTC
>NA|NA|TRBJ2-7|TRBV12-3/TRBV12-4
CASSEQSGSYEQYF
TGTGCCAGCAGCGAGCAGTCGGGCTCCTACGAGCAGTACTTC
>NA|NA|TRBJ1-5|TRBV4-1
CASSQSRDVNQPQHF
TGCGCCAGCAGCCAATCAAGGGATGTAAATCAGCCCCAGCATTTT
>NA|NA|TRBJ1-1|TRBV6-5
CASSGQRGPPEAFF
TGTGCCAGCAGTGGTCAACGGGGTCCCCCTGAAGCTTTCTTT
>NA|NA|TRBJ2-1|TRBV19
CASSIDNEQFF
TGTGCCAGTAGTATTGACAATGAGCAGTTCTTC
>NA|NA|TRBJ1-2|TRBV28
CASSLSFVYRQMSNYGYTF
TGTGCCAGCAGTTTATCGTTTGTCTACAGACAGATGAGCAACTATGGCTACACCTTC
>few|NA|TRBJ2-1|TRBV6-6
CASSDSKPFTGFNEQFF
TGTGCCAGCAGTGACTCGAAGCCCTTTACAGGGTTCAATGAGCAGTTCTTC
>few|NA|TRBJ2-5|TRBV20-1
CSARDRRGQETQYF
TGCAGTGCTAGAGATCGCCGGGGCCAAGAGACCCAGTACTTC
>few|NA|TRBJ1-1|TRBV28
CASSLERWGGVTEAFF
TGTGCCAGCAGCCTAGAGAGGTGGGGCGGTGTCACTGAAGCTTTCTTT
>NA|TRBD1|TRBJ2-5|TRBV20-1
CSARVAQGQGSETQYF
TGCAGTGCTAGAGTGGCCCAGGGACAGGGGTCAGAGACCCAGTACTTC
>few|NA|TRBJ2-1|TRBV4-3
CASSQDWAGSYNEQFF
TGCGCCAGCAGCCAAGATTGGGCAGGCTCCTACAATGAGCAGTTCTTC
>NA|NA|TRBJ1-6|TRBV5-3
CASSLGSSSPLHF
TGTGCCAGCAGCTTGGGGAGTAGTTCACCCCTCCACTTT
>NA|TRBD1|TRBJ1-1|TRBV20-1
CSADRGRVGEAFF
TGCAGTGCTGACAGGGGGCGAGTCGGTGAAGCTTTCTTT
>NA|NA|TRBJ1-5|TRBV28
CASSLAAGYQPQHF
TGTGCCAGCAGTTTAGCGGCAGGGTATCAGCCCCAGCATTTT
>NA|NA|TRBJ1-4|TRBV2
CASGRGGEKLFF
TGTGCCAGCGGGAGGGGCGGTGAAAAACTGTTTTTT
>NA|NA|TRBJ2-5|TRBV7-6
CASSPNLGETQYF
TGTGCCAGCAGCCCCAACCTGGGTGAGACCCAGTACTTC
>NA|TRBD1|TRBJ2-7|TRBV12-3/TRBV12-4
CASTRTGTEQYF
TGTGCCAGCACGAGGACAGGGACCGAGCAGTACTTC
>NA|TRBD2|TRBJ2-2|TRBV29-1
CSVRGGSGGELFF
TGCAGCGTTCGTGGCGGGAGCGGCGGGGAGCTGTTTTTT
>NA|NA|TRBJ1-1|TRBV6-6
CASSYYEPGGEAFF
TGTGCCAGCAGTTACTACGAACCAGGTGGTGAAGCTTTCTTT
>many|NA|TRBJ1-1|TRBV7-2
CASTTFSGTEAFF
TGTGCCAGCACAACGTTTAGCGGCACTGAAGCTTTCTTT
>many|TRBD2|TRBJ2-3|TRBV7-8
CASSSQYGGGDTQYF
TGTGCCAGCAGCTCCCAATATGGCGGGGGAGATACGCAGTATTTT
>few|NA|TRBJ2-5|TRBV7-9
CASSRRDQETQYF
TGTGCCAGCAGCCGTAGGGACCAAGAGACCCAGTACTTC
>few|TRBD2|TRBJ2-1|TRBV19
CASSPTSPAWNEQFF
TGTGCCAGTAGCCCGACTAGCCCGGCTTGGAATGAGCAGTTCTTC
>NA|NA|TRBJ2-3|TRBV11-3
CASSLTSGSDTQYF
TGTGCCAGCAGCCTCACGTCTGGTTCAGATACGCAGTATTTT
>many|TRBD2|TRBJ2-1|TRBV7-2
CASSKLAGLYNEQFF
TGTGCCAGCAGCAAACTAGCGGGGTTATACAATGAGCAGTTCTTC
>few|NA|TRBJ1-1|TRBV6-1
CASTWGVLSEAFF
TGTGCCAGCACCTGGGGGGTTTTGTCTGAAGCTTTCTTT
>many|TRBD2|TRBJ2-1|TRBV7-8
CASSRSGRAYNEQFF
TGTGCCAGCAGCCGTAGCGGGAGGGCCTACAATGAGCAGTTCTTC
>few|NA|TRBJ2-3|TRBV12-3/TRBV12-4
CASSQGSRTTQYF
TGTGCCAGCAGCCAAGGGTCTCGCACTACGCAGTATTTT
>NA|TRBD1|TRBJ2-1|TRBV6-6
CASITTGIYEQFF
TGTGCCAGCATTACGACAGGGATCTATGAGCAGTTCTTC
>NA|NA|TRBJ1-2|TRBV15
CATSRDEGVYGYTF
TGTGCCACCAGCAGAGATGAGGGGGTCTATGGCTACACCTTC
>NA|NA|TRBJ1-2|TRBV4-2
CASSQRVQGYGYTF
TGTGCCAGCAGCCAGAGGGTTCAGGGCTATGGCTACACCTTC
>few|NA|TRBJ2-2|TRBV12-3/TRBV12-4
CASTQHWGGTGELFF
TGTGCCAGCACACAGCATTGGGGTGGCACCGGGGAGCTGTTTTTT
>many|NA|TRBJ2-1|TRBV19
CASSIRGLREQFF
TGTGCCAGTAGTATTCGGGGGCTACGAGAGCAGTTCTTC
>NA|NA|TRBJ2-3|TRBV12-3/TRBV12-4
CASSSSSDPTDTQYF
TGTGCCAGCAGTTCATCTAGCGACCCCACAGATACGCAGTATTTT
>NA|TRBD2|TRBJ2-7|TRBV6-1
CASTLRAGSWGYEQYF
TGTGCCAGCACCCTACGAGCGGGGAGCTGGGGCTACGAGCAGTACTTC
>few|NA|TRBJ1-2|TRBV15
CATSRDPTDWKYGYTF
TGTGCCACCAGCAGAGATCCAACCGATTGGAAGTATGGCTACACCTTC
>NA|NA|TRBJ2-3|TRBV12-3/TRBV12-4
CASTLAPSTDTQYF
TGTGCCAGCACTTTAGCGCCGAGCACAGATACGCAGTATTTT
>many|NA|TRBJ1-5|TRBV7-2
CASTPSGVYSNQPQHF
TGTGCCAGCACCCCTAGCGGTGTTTATAGCAATCAGCCCCAGCATTTT